This T cell receptor (beta chain) was profiled in a study of T cells in Graves' hyperthyroidism and ophthalmopathy. Study as a whole: Once the initial diagnosis was made, peripheral blood was obtained before any treatment.

It was RNA transcripts that yielded the amplified TCR beta CDR3 regions. During a first-round RT-PCR of the TCR CDR3, the HTBI primer set was used. One entry per CDR3 protein results from TCRdb running MiXCR on the multiplex PCR reads. The profile shows around 690,000 distinct CDR3 sequences, less than 25% of them singletons. Of note for this clonotype: Antigen specificity is unknown.

CDR3 length: 14 amino acids. Germline CDR1 reads SGDLS; CDR2 reads YYNGEE. Germline trimming cut 6 bases from V and 4 bases from J; bases unmatched to any gene: 7. A patient was excluded if there was uncontrolled infection, other autoimmune disease, pregnancy or lactation. Findings and limits, study-wide: Among thyroid clonotypes expanded above 0.001, most also appeared in blood.

This TCR was recovered from a man under 40 with Graves' ophthalmopathy. Sample: blood. J is TRBJ1-1 and V is TRBV9, with 9 bases matching TRBD1. DNA of the CDR3: TGTGCCAGCACTAGGGACAGGGAAGGCACTGAAGCTTTCTTT. This translates into CASTRDREGTEAFF.